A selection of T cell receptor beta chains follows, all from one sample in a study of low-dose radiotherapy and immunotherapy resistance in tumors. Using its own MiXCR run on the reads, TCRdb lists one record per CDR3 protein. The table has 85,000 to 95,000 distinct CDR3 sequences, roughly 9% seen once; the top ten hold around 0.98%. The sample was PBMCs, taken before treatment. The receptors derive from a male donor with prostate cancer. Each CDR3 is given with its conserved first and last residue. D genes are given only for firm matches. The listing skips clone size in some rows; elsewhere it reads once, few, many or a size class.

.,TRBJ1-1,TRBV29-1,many,TGTGAATACAGAGATTCGAACACTGAAGCTTTCTTT,CEYRDSNTEAFF
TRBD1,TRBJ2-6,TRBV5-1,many,TGCGCCAGCAGCTTGTCCCCGGGACAGAACTCTGGGGCCAACGTCCTGACTTTC,CASSLSPGQNSGANVLTF
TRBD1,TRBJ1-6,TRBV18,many,TGTGCCAGCTCACCGGATACGGGACAGGGGGTTAATTCACCCCTCCACTTT,CASSPDTGQGVNSPLHF
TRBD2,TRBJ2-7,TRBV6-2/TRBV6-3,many,TGTGCCAGCAGTTTTTGGAGCGGGAGGCCCCCCTACGAGCAGTACTTC,CASSFWSGRPPYEQYF
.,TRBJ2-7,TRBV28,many,TGTGCCAGTGGTGAGGAGCAGTACTTC,CASGEEQYF
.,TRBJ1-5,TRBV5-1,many,TGCGCCAGCAGCCTTCCCGGGTTCTCCAATCAGCCCCAGCATTTT,CASSLPGFSNQPQHF
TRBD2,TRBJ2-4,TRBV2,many,TGTGCCAGCAGCCTCGGGAGGGAAAACATTCAGTACTTC,CASSLGRENIQYF
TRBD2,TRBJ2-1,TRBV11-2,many,TGTGCCAGCAGCTTAGATAAAGGACTAGCTTTCGAGTTCTTC,CASSLDKGLAFEFF
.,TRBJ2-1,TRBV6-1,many,TGTGCCAGCAGTCCGAGTGGGGGACGCCATAGTGAGCAGTTCTTC,CASSPSGGRHSEQFF
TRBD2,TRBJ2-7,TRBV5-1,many,TGCGCCAGCAGCCCCCCGTTAGCGGGAGTCTACGAGCAGTACTTC,CASSPPLAGVYEQYF
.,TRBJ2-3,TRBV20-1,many,TGCAGTGCAGCCTCTAGCACAGATACGCAGTATTTT,CSAASSTDTQYF
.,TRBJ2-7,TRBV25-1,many,TGTGCCAGCAGTGCCCGCTACGAGCAGTACTTC,CASSARYEQYF
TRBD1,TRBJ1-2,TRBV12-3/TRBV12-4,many,TGTGCCAGCAGTGGGACAGGCGCAGAGGGCTGGTCATATGGCTACACCTTC,CASSGTGAEGWSYGYTF
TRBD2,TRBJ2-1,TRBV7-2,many,TGTGCCAGCAGGGATTTAGCGGGGGGCGGGAATGAGCAGTTCTTC,CASRDLAGGGNEQFF
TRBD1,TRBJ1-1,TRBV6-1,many,TGTGCCAGCAGTGAACGGACAGGGAGGGACGCTGAAGCTTTCTTT,CASSERTGRDAEAFF
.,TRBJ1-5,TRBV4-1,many,TGCGCCAGCAGCGAAGACATCGGGCCCCAGCATTTT,CASSEDIGPQHF
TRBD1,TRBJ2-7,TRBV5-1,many,TGCGCCAGCAGCTTGGACTCTGGGACAGGGGGCCGGCAGTACTTC,CASSLDSGTGGRQYF
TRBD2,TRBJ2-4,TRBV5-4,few,TGTGCCAGCAGTCCTAGCGGGACTAACATTCAGTACTTC,CASSPSGTNIQYF
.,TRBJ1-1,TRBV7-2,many,TGTGCCAGCGGCGTCCCTGAAGCTTTCTTT,CASGVPEAFF
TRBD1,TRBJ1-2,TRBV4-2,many,TGTGCCAGCAGCCAGCCGTCGACAGGGGGCTATGGCTACACCTTC,CASSQPSTGGYGYTF
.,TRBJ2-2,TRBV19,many,TGTGCCAGTAGTCCCGGGACCACGAACACCGGGGAGCTGTTTTTT,CASSPGTTNTGELFF
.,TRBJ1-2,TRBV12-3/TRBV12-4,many,TGTGCCAGCAGTTGGATCAACTATGGCTACACCTTC,CASSWINYGYTF
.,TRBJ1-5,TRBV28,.,TGTGCCAGCAGTTTAGGGGCAGGGGTTGGGAATCAGCCCCAGCATTTT,CASSLGAGVGNQPQHF
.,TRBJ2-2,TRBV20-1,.,.,CSVNGPGGKDGELFFF
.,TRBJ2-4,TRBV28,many,TGTGCCAGCAGTTTCAGGGTTGGGGGGAACATTCAGTACTTC,CASSFRVGGNIQYF
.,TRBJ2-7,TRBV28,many,TGTGCCAGCAGTAAGACCCGGACGGCCTCCTACGAGCAGTACTTC,CASSKTRTASYEQYF
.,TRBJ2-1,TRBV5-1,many,TGCGCCAGCAGCCCGTTCCGGGCTTACGAGCAGTTCTTC,CASSPFRAYEQFF
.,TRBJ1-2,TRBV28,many,TGTGCCAGCAGCCGAAGGGGGGCAGGACGCGGCTACACCTTC,CASSRRGAGRGYTF
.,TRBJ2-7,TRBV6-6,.,TGTGCCAGCAGTTACTCGAAATCTGCCGAGCAGTACTTC,CASSYSKSAEQYF
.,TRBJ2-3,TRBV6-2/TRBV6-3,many,TGTGCCAGCAGAAAAAGGATCGCAGATACGCAGTATTTT,CASRKRIADTQYF
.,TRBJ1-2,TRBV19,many,TGTGCCAGTATGGAGGGCGCAGAGACTAACTATGGCTACACCTTC,CASMEGAETNYGYTF
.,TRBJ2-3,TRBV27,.,TGTGCCAGCAAGAGAGCAGGGACAGATACGCAGTATTTT,CASKRAGTDTQYF
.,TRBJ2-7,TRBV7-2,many,TGTGCCAGCAGCTTCGGGGGACCGACCTACGAGCAGTACTTC,CASSFGGPTYEQYF
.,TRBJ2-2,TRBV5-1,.,.,CASSLPGQGTGELFFF
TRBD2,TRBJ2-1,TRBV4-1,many,TGCGCCAGCAGCCAAGAATCTAGCGGGAACAATGAGCAGTTCTTC,CASSQESSGNNEQFF
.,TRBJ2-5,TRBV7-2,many,TGTGCCAGCAGCGTTAACCCAGGGGGCCACCGGGAGGCCCAGTACTTC,CASSVNPGGHREAQYF
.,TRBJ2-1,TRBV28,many,TGTGCCAGCACCACACAAACGGGACATTACAATGAGCAGTTCTTC,CASTTQTGHYNEQFF
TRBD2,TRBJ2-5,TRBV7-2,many,TGTGCCAGCAGCGCGGGGGGCCCTACTCAAGAGACCCAGTACTTC,CASSAGGPTQETQYF
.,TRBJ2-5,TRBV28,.,TGTGCCAGCAGTCTCCGGGTAAAGACCCAGTACTTC,CASSLRVKTQYF
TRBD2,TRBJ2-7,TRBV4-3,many,TGCGCCAGCAGCCAAGATAAGACTAGCGGGACTTTGCAGCAGTACTTC,CASSQDKTSGTLQQYF
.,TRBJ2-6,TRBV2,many,TGTGCCAGCAGTGAACGGGGGCTCACTTTAAGCTCTGGGGCCAACGTCCTGATTTTC,CASSERGLTLSSGANVLIF
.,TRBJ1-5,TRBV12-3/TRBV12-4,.,TGTGCCAGCAGTTTATTCGGTATTAGGGATAATCAGCCCCAGCATTTT,CASSLFGIRDNQPQHF
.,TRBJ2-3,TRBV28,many,TGTGCCAGCAGTTTATCCGGGGCCAGCACAGATACGCAGTATTTT,CASSLSGASTDTQYF
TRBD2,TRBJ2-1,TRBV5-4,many,TGTGCCAGCAGCTTGGTTAGCGGGCTTACCTACAATGAGCAGTTCTTC,CASSLVSGLTYNEQFF
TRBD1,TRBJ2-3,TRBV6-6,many,TGTGCCAGCAGTTACCGGACAGGGATTGGCACAGATACGCAGTATTTT,CASSYRTGIGTDTQYF